The sequence of this T cell receptor (beta chain) was determined in a study of cytomegalovirus exposure and HLA in healthy donors. Study-level findings and limits: TCR beta chain V- and J-gene trimming was linked, in a later analysis, to a missense variant in DCLRE1C. Through in vitro validation, three CMV-associated chains were shown to be specific for CMV antigens.

CDR3 length: 15 amino acids. The germline V gene encodes CDR1 MNHEY and CDR2 SVGAGI. V shed 7 bases and J shed 0 bases, with 14 bases lying between them. With 60 Vbeta and 13 Jbeta primers, the PCR was carried out. Profiled with immunoSEQ multiplex PCR; TCRdb holds only in-frame clones, not every one. Counted here are about 120,000 clones, about 80% occurring once; the ten biggest clones make up 8.5% to 10%. A word on this clone: Antigen unknown.

The chain joins TRBV6-5 to TRBJ2-3; possible D gene TRBD2, 5 bases. This TCR derives from a female donor in good health and CMV-seropositive. The sequencing input was PBMCs. This chain's CDR3 is CASTPLGLSTDTQYF. CDR3 in DNA: TGTGCCAGCACCCCCCTTGGACTGAGCACAGATACGCAGTATTTT.